A selection of T cell receptor beta chains follows, all from one sample in a study of cytomegalovirus exposure and HLA in healthy donors. The repertoire was sequenced with immunoSEQ multiplex PCR; TCRdb's copy has only in-frame clones and lacks some. The repertoire holds about 160,000 clones, with around three quarters as singletons. Sequencing input: PBMCs. Every receptor here comes from a man aged 40-55 years in good health and CMV-seronegative. The CDR3 runs from the conserved cysteine through the conserved F or W. Fields, in order: V gene, J gene, D gene, clone size, CDR3 protein, CDR3 DNA. The D gene is left open where the match is weak. Expanded clones are given a class, and other clones once, few, many or no size at all.

>TRBV28|TRBJ2-5|NA|NA
CASSSSLGRMETQYF
TGTGCCAGCAGTTCCTCTCTCGGGAGAATGGAGACCCAGTACTTC
>TRBV7-9|TRBJ2-2|NA|NA
CASSLQGPDTGELFF
TGTGCCAGCAGCTTACAGGGGCCAGACACCGGGGAGCTGTTTTTT
>TRBV19|TRBJ2-1|TRBD2|NA
CASSIQAGANEQFF
TGTGCCAGTAGTATCCAAGCGGGAGCTAATGAGCAGTTCTTC
>TRBV9|TRBJ2-1|TRBD2|NA
CASSVVSGSNEQFF
TGTGCCAGCAGCGTAGTAAGCGGGAGCAATGAGCAGTTCTTC
>TRBV2|TRBJ2-2|TRBD2|few
CASSEASGSTGELFF
TGTGCCAGCAGTGAAGCTAGCGGGAGTACCGGGGAGCTGTTTTTT
>TRBV9|TRBJ2-1|NA|NA
CASSVSGGYYNEQFF
TGTGCCAGCAGCGTGTCGGGGGGCTATTACAATGAGCAGTTCTTC
>TRBV7-2|TRBJ1-5|NA|NA
CASSHREYNQPQHF
TGTGCCAGCAGCCATCGGGAGTACAATCAGCCCCAGCATTTT
>TRBV11-3|TRBJ2-2|TRBD2|once
CASSPHLAGTRNTGELFF
TGTGCCAGCAGCCCACATCTTGCCGGGACTAGGAACACCGGGGAGCTGTTTTTT
>TRBV11-3|TRBJ2-3|TRBD2|NA
CASSLGSAGGPDTQYF
TGTGCCAGCAGCTTAGGGTCAGCGGGAGGCCCAGATACGCAGTATTTT
>TRBV7-8|TRBJ2-6|NA|NA
CASRRTDSSGANVLTF
TGTGCCAGCAGGCGGACAGACAGCTCTGGGGCCAACGTCCTGACTTTC
>TRBV5-6|TRBJ2-2|NA|NA
CASSLIDRHTGELFF
TGTGCCAGCAGCCTAATAGACAGGCACACCGGGGAGCTGTTTTTT
>TRBV7-2|TRBJ2-7|TRBD2|NA
CASSLDSGGHYEQYF
TGTGCCAGCAGCTTGGATAGCGGGGGGCACTACGAGCAGTACTTC
>TRBV27|TRBJ2-2|NA|NA
CASSFAVPGELFF
TGTGCCAGCAGTTTTGCGGTCCCCGGGGAGCTGTTTTTT
>TRBV7-2|TRBJ1-2|TRBD1|NA
CASSASAGTGVYGYTF
TGTGCCAGCAGCGCCTCGGCCGGGACAGGGGTGTATGGCTACACCTTC
>TRBV7-9|TRBJ2-7|NA|NA
CSSSSLTSLGEQYF
TGTTCCAGCAGCTCTCTTACTAGCCTCGGCGAGCAGTACTTC
>TRBV9|TRBJ2-1|NA|NA
CASSVPGADEQFF
TGTGCCAGCAGCGTACCTGGGGCGGATGAGCAGTTCTTC
>TRBV6-6|TRBJ2-1|NA|NA
CASSSGSRGFF
TGTGCCAGCAGTTCCGGGAGCCGAGGGTTCTTC
>TRBV28|TRBJ1-2|NA|once
CASSLTHRSYGYTF
TGTGCCAGCAGTTTAACCCACAGAAGCTATGGCTACACCTTC
>TRBV7-6|TRBJ1-2|TRBD1|NA
CASNRGAGYGYTF
TGTGCCAGCAACAGGGGGGCTGGGTATGGCTACACCTTC
>TRBV6-4|TRBJ2-1|TRBD2|NA
CASYWEGEQFF
TGTGCCAGCTACTGGGAGGGCGAGCAGTTCTTC
>TRBV27|TRBJ2-1|NA|NA
CASSLSAGSYNEQFF
TGTGCCAGCAGTTTATCAGCGGGCTCCTACAATGAGCAGTTCTTC
>TRBV10-3|TRBJ2-2|NA|few
CAIGLTNTGELFF
TGTGCCATCGGGCTCACTAACACCGGGGAGCTGTTTTTT
>TRBV9|TRBJ2-7|TRBD2|few
CASSVGKREGPFSYEQYF
TGTGCCAGCAGCGTAGGGAAGCGGGAGGGCCCTTTCTCCTACGAGCAGTACTTC
>TRBV7-2|TRBJ2-3|TRBD2|NA
CASSLRLARTDTQYF
TGTGCCAGCAGCTTAAGACTAGCGAGGACAGATACGCAGTATTTT
>TRBV11-2|TRBJ2-1|NA|NA
CASSFNNEQFF
TGTGCCAGCAGCTTTAACAATGAGCAGTTCTTC
>TRBV28|TRBJ2-1|TRBD2|NA
CASRGTNSYNEQFF
TGTGCCAGCAGAGGGACTAACTCCTACAATGAGCAGTTCTTC
>TRBV5-1|TRBJ2-7|NA|NA
CASSFSGIYEQYF
TGCGCCAGCAGCTTTTCAGGGATCTACGAGCAGTACTTC
>TRBV11-2|TRBJ1-3|NA|NA
CASSSGGGISSGNTIYF
TGTGCCAGCAGCTCCGGGGGGGGGATTAGCTCTGGAAACACCATATATTTT
>TRBV7-9|TRBJ1-3|NA|NA
CASSPSVSGNTIYF
TGTGCCAGCAGCCCCAGTGTTTCGGGAAACACCATATATTTT
>TRBV13|TRBJ2-7|NA|NA
CASSTQGYEQYF
TGTGCCAGCAGCACACAGGGCTACGAGCAGTACTTC
>TRBV5-1|TRBJ2-7|NA|NA
CASRRALIDEQYF
TGCGCCAGCAGGAGGGCTTTGATCGACGAGCAGTACTTC
>TRBV13|TRBJ1-5|TRBD1|NA
CASSDSRQGHQPQHF
TGTGCCAGCAGCGACAGCCGACAGGGACATCAGCCCCAGCATTTT
>TRBV6-5|TRBJ1-5|NA|few
CASKNRDSNQPQHF
TGTGCCAGCAAGAACAGGGATAGCAATCAGCCCCAGCATTTT
>TRBV6-1|TRBJ2-1|NA|NA
CASSESRAAGNEQFF
TGTGCCAGCAGTGAATCGAGGGCCGCGGGCAATGAGCAGTTCTTC
>TRBV2|TRBJ1-5|NA|few
CASSESRLQPQHF
TGTGCCAGCAGTGAGAGTCGTCTTCAGCCCCAGCATTTT